The rows below give T cell receptor beta chains drawn from one sample of a study of blood T cell repertoires in COVID-19. Measured with immunoSEQ multiplex PCR; TCRdb has only the in-frame clones, and not every one. The repertoire includes a few hundred thousand clones, 80% to 95% of them detected once, and about 0.9% sits in the top ten. The sequenced material came from PBMCs or T cells enriched from blood (not recorded which). Every receptor here comes from a woman aged 40 to 49 who had been exposed to COVID-19. The CDR3 runs from the conserved cysteine through the conserved F or W. A D gene is named only where the DNA matches it firmly. A clone size is listed for some rows: how often the clone was seen (once, few, many), or a class if it is expanded.

V: TRBV13
J: TRBJ2-1
size: .
D: TRBD1
length: 16
CDR3: CASSASGTVTHNEQFF
DNA: TGTGCCAGCAGCGCCTCCGGGACAGTAACTCACAATGAGCAGTTCTTC

V: TRBV6-2/TRBV6-3
J: TRBJ2-7
size: .
D: .
length: 15
CDR3: CASSYEPGSSYEQYF
DNA: TGTGCCAGCAGTTACGAACCGGGATCATCCTACGAGCAGTACTTC

V: TRBV19
J: TRBJ1-5
size: .
D: TRBD1
length: 15
CDR3: CASSIGRGQNQPQHF
DNA: TGTGCCAGTAGTATAGGCAGGGGGCAAAATCAGCCCCAGCATTTT

V: TRBV7-9
J: TRBJ2-7
size: few
D: .
length: 13
CDR3: CASSLAGGNEQYF
DNA: TGTGCCAGCAGCTTAGCGGGGGGAAACGAGCAGTACTTC

V: TRBV19
J: TRBJ1-6
size: .
D: TRBD1
length: 14
CDR3: CASSRQGASWTLHF
DNA: TGTGCCAGTAGTAGACAGGGCGCCTCTTGGACCCTCCACTTT

V: TRBV30
J: TRBJ1-5
size: .
D: .
length: 13
CDR3: CAWSMGRRQPQHF
DNA: TGTGCCTGGAGTATGGGGCGAAGACAGCCCCAGCATTTT

V: TRBV4-3
J: TRBJ1-4
size: .
D: .
length: 15
CDR3: CASSRYRSINEKLFF
DNA: TGCGCCAGCAGTCGATACAGGTCGATTAATGAAAAACTGTTTTTT

V: TRBV11-3
J: TRBJ1-1
size: .
D: TRBD1
length: 15
CDR3: CASSNRGGLLTEAFF
DNA: TGTGCCAGCAGCAACAGGGGGGGTCTCCTCACTGAAGCTTTCTTT

V: TRBV9
J: TRBJ2-5
size: once
D: TRBD2
length: 16
CDR3: CASSVLGLASEETQYF
DNA: TGTGCCAGCAGCGTATTGGGACTAGCCTCGGAAGAGACCCAGTACTTC

V: TRBV30
J: TRBJ1-5
size: .
D: .
length: 14
CDR3: CAWSKDSFNQPQHF
DNA: TGTGCCTGGAGTAAAGACAGTTTCAATCAGCCCCAGCATTTT

V: TRBV5-4
J: TRBJ1-3
size: .
D: TRBD1
length: 15
CDR3: CASSQKTGAGNTIYF
DNA: TGTGCCAGCAGCCAGAAGACAGGGGCTGGAAACACCATATATTTT

V: TRBV19
J: TRBJ1-1
size: .
D: .
length: 14
CDR3: CASSPRGRNTEAFF
DNA: TGTGCCAGTAGTCCGCGAGGGCGGAACACTGAAGCTTTCTTT

V: TRBV19
J: TRBJ2-1
size: .
D: .
length: 11
CDR3: CASSISYEQFF
DNA: TGTGCCAGTAGTATATCCTATGAGCAGTTCTTC

V: TRBV9
J: TRBJ1-3
size: .
D: TRBD1
length: 15
CDR3: CASLSPQGAGNTIYF
DNA: TGTGCCAGTCTATCACCGCAGGGGGCTGGAAACACCATATATTTT

V: TRBV7-2
J: TRBJ2-7
size: .
D: .
length: 14
CDR3: CASSLSGNPYEQYF
DNA: TGTGCCAGCAGCTTATCGGGAAATCCCTACGAGCAGTACTTC

V: TRBV5-5
J: TRBJ1-1
size: .
D: .
length: 13
CDR3: CASSLARSSEAFF
DNA: TGTGCCAGCAGCTTGGCCAGATCTTCCGAAGCTTTCTTT

V: TRBV7-9
J: TRBJ2-2
size: .
D: TRBD1
length: 14
CDR3: CASRDRGSSGELFF
DNA: TGTGCCAGCAGGGACAGGGGGTCGTCCGGGGAGCTGTTTTTT

V: TRBV7-8
J: TRBJ2-7
size: .
D: .
length: 15
CDR3: CASSSLMGASYEQYF
DNA: TGTGCCAGCAGCTCCCTAATGGGAGCCTCCTACGAGCAGTACTTC

V: TRBV5-1
J: TRBJ1-2
size: .
D: .
length: 16
CDR3: CASSTAGGAHSFGYTF
DNA: TGCGCCAGCAGCACTGCTGGGGGGGCGCACTCTTTTGGCTACACCTTC

V: TRBV6-2/TRBV6-3
J: TRBJ2-7
size: .
D: .
length: 13
CDR3: CASSLSQLSEQYF
DNA: TGTGCCAGCAGTTTATCGCAACTTAGCGAGCAGTACTTC

V: TRBV2
J: TRBJ1-4
size: .
D: TRBD1
length: 13
CDR3: CASSGDSYEKLFF
DNA: TGTGCCAGCAGTGGGGACAGTTACGAAAAACTGTTTTTT

V: TRBV15
J: TRBJ1-1
size: .
D: .
length: 15
CDR3: CATSRESRRQAEAFF
DNA: TGTGCCACCAGCAGAGAAAGTCGCCGGCAGGCTGAAGCTTTCTTT

V: TRBV4-3
J: TRBJ1-1
size: .
D: TRBD1
length: 15
CDR3: CASSQGQGIHTEAFF
DNA: TGCGCCAGCAGCCAAGGACAGGGCATACACACTGAAGCTTTCTTT

V: TRBV7-2
J: TRBJ2-3
size: .
D: TRBD1
length: 15
CDR3: CASSYRQGATDTQYF
DNA: TGTGCCAGCAGCTACCGACAGGGGGCTACAGATACGCAGTATTTT

V: TRBV2
J: TRBJ1-1
size: .
D: .
length: 14
CDR3: CASKTGGIGTEAFF
DNA: TGTGCCAGCAAAACCGGGGGAATTGGTACTGAAGCTTTCTTT

V: TRBV2
J: TRBJ2-7
size: .
D: .
length: 11
CDR3: CASSLSYEQYF
DNA: TGTGCCAGCAGCTTATCCTACGAGCAGTACTTC

V: TRBV12-3/TRBV12-4
J: TRBJ1-5
size: few
D: TRBD1
length: 13
CDR3: CASSVQGPQTQHF
DNA: TGTGCCAGCAGCGTACAGGGGCCTCAAACCCAGCATTTT

V: TRBV27
J: TRBJ2-1
size: .
D: TRBD2
length: 16
CDR3: CASSLGLAEIYNEQFF
DNA: TGTGCCAGCAGTTTAGGACTAGCGGAGATTTACAATGAGCAGTTCTTC

V: TRBV11-2
J: TRBJ2-3
size: .
D: .
length: 15
CDR3: CASSLDPRGTDTQYF
DNA: TGTGCCAGCAGCTTAGATCCGCGGGGCACAGATACGCAGTATTTT

V: TRBV30
J: TRBJ1-6
size: few
D: TRBD1
length: 16
CDR3: CAWSRDRGRRSSPLHF
DNA: TGTGCCTGGAGTCGGGACAGGGGGCGCCGGAGTTCACCCCTCCACTTT

V: TRBV19
J: TRBJ2-7
size: .
D: TRBD1
length: 17
CDR3: CASSMGQGAPVPTEQYF
DNA: TGTGCCAGTAGTATGGGGCAGGGGGCCCCTGTCCCCACCGAGCAGTACTTC

V: TRBV7-8
J: TRBJ2-2
size: .
D: TRBD2
length: 16
CDR3: CASSLLAGGDTGELFF
DNA: TGTGCCAGCAGCCTACTAGCGGGAGGAGACACCGGGGAGCTGTTTTTT

V: TRBV5-1
J: TRBJ1-1
size: .
D: TRBD1
length: 16
CDR3: CASSPLKTGGHTEAFF
DNA: TGCGCCAGCAGCCCGCTAAAGACAGGGGGCCACACTGAAGCTTTCTTT